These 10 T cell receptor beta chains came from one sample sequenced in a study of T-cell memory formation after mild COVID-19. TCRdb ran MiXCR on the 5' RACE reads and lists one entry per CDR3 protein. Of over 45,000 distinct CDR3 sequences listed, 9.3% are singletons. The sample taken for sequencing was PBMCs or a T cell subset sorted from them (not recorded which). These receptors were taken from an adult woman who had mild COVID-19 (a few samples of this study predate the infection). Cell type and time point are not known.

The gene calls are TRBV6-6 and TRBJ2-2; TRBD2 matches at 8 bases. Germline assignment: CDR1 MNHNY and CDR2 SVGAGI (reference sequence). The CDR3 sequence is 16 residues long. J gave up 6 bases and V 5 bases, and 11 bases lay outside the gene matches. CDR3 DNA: TGTGCCAGCAGTACGCCGGGCGGGGGGACTCCCGGGGAGCTGTTTTTT. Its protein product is CASSTPGGGTPGELFF.

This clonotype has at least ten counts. The CDR3 DNA reads as TGTGCCAGCAGCCGAACACCGAACACTGAAGCTTTCTTT. It translates to CASSRTPNTEAFF. The chain carries TRBV4-2 and TRBJ1-1, with D hard to call. Deletions cut 4 bases from V and 1 base from J, with 7 bases between. Looked up from germline, CDR1 is LGHNA and CDR2 is YNFKEQ. CDR3 size: 13 residues.

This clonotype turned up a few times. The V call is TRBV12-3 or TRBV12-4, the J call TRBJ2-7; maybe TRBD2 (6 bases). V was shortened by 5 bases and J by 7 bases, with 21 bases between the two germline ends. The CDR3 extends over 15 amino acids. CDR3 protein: CASSAFKDGGMEQYF. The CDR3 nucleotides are TGTGCCAGCAGTGCCTTTAAAGACGGAGGGATGGAGCAGTACTTC.

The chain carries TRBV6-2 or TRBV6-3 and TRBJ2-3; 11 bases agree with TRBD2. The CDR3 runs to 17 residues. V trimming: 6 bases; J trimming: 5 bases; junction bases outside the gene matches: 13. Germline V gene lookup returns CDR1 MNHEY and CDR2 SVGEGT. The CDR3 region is CASSDTVAGGPGDTQYF. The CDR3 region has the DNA TGTGCCAGCAGCGACACCGTAGCGGGAGGGCCAGGAGATACGCAGTATTTT.

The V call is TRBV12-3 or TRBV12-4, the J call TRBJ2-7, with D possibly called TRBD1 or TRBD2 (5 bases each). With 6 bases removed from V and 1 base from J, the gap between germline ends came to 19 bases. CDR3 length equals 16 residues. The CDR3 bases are TGTGCCAGCAGCCGCCGGGGACGGTCTACTTCCTACGAGCAGTACTTC. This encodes CASSRRGRSTSYEQYF.

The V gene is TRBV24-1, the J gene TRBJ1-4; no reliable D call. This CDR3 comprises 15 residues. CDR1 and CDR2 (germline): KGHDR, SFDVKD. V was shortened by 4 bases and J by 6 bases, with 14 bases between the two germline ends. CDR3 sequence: CATSDPRSRDEKLFF. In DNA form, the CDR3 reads TGTGCCACCAGTGACCCTCGGTCCCGAGATGAAAAACTGTTTTTT.

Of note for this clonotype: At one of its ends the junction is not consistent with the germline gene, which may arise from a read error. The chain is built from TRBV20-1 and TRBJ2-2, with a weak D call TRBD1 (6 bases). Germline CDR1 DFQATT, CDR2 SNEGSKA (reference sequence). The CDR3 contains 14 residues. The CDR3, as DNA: TGCAGTGCTAGTGGACAGATGAACAACGGGGAGCTGTTTTTT. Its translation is CSASGQMNNGELFF.

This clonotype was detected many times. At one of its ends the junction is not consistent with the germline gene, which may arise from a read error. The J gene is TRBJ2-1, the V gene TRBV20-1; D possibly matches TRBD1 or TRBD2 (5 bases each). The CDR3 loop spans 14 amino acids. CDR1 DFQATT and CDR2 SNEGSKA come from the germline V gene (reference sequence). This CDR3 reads CSARRGVSFNEQFF. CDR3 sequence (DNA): TGCAGTGCTAGAAGAGGGGTATCCTTCAATGAGCAGTTCTTC.

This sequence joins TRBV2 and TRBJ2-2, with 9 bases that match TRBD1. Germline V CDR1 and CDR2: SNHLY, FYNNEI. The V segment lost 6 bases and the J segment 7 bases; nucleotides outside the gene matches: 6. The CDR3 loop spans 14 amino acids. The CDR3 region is CASSEQGAIGELFF. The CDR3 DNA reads TGTGCCAGCAGCGAACAGGGGGCGATCGGGGAGCTGTTTTTT.

CDR3 DNA sequence: TGCAGCGTTGGAGGGAAAGTCTATGGCTACACCTTC. Translation gives CSVGGKVYGYTF. The chain combines TRBV29-1 with TRBJ1-2; unclear D gene. Germline V gives CDR1 SQVTM, CDR2 ANQGSEA. The CDR3 is 12 amino acids. V lost 4 bases and J 4 bases, leaving 10 bases between the germline ends.